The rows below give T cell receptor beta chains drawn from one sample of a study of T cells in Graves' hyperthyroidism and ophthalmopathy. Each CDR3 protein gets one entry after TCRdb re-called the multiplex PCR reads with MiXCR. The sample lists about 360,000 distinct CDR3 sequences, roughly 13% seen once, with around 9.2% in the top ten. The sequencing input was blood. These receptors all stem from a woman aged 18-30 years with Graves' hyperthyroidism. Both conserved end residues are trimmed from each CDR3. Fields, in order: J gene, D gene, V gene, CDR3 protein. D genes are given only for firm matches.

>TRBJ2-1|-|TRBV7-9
ASSFRPRVAVVNEQF
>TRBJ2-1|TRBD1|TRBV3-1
ASSHGTVYNEQF
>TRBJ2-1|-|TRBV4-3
ASSIGAGNEQF
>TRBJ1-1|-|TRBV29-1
SVSRNTEAF
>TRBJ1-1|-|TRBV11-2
ASSARGRIPGAF
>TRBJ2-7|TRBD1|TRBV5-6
ASSTGQPYEQY
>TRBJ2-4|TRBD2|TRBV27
ASSSLAGGENIQY
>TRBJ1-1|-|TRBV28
ASSLAATTAEAF
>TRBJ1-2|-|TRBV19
ASISGPSGLYGYT
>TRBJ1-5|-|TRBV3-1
AITQRGGGQPQH
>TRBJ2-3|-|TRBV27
ASSFERQVSDTQY
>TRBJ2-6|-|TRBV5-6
ATLRVSGANVLT
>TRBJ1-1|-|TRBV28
ASSTGALYDF
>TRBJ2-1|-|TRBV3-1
ASSPHILVTQDSYDEQF
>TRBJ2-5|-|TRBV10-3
AIMTESDQETQY
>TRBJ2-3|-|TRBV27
ASSLKRSRDTQY
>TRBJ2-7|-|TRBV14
ASSQLWGQGEQY
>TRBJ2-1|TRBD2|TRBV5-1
ASSPGQRGRGEQF
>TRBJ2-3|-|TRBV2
ASMLGSVSTDTQY
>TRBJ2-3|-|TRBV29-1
SVRKETDTQY
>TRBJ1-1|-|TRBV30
AWSFNTEAF
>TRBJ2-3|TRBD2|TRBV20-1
SARVLGTSGKDSTDTQY
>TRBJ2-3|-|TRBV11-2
ASSLVRDTQY
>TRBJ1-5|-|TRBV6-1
ASSPPGDPQH
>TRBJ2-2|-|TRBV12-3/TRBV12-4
ASSFLGAQTGELF
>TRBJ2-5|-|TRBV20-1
SARDLQEETQY
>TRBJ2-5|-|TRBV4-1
ASSPTGTETQY
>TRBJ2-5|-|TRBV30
AWSVLGETQY
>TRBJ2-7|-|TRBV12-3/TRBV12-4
ASSHPGLYEQY
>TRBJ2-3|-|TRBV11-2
ASIFRGIGTDTQY
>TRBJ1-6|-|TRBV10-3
AIKRGGENSPLH
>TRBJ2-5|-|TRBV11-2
ASSRWGSQETQY
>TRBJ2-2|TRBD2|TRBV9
ASSVAGLALGGGELF
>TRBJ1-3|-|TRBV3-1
ASSQVYRGNTIY
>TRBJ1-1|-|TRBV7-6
ASSLEWGVNTEAF
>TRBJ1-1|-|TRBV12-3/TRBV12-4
ASSPGGGGNTEAF
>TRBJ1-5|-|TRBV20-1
SASLFTLTNQPQH
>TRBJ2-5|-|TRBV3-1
ASSPSRETQY
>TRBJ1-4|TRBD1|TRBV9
ASSVVGQVNEKLF
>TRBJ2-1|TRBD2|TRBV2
AGRQNLGAGLAPDNEQF
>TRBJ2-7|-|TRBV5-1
ASSPPSVHEQY
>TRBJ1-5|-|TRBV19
ASSSPGRRINQPQH
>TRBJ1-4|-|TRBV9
ASSISRGANEKLF
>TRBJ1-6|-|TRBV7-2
ASSLATGFRNSPLH
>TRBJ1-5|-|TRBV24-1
ATSAGGGGNQPQH
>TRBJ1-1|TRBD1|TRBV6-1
ASKDTDRAEAF
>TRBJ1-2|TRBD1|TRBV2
ASIGDRGEAGGYT
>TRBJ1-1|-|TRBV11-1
ASSPGHRNTEAF
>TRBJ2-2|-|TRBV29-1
SVQPTRGTGELF
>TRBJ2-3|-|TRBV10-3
ARAWGAGDTQY
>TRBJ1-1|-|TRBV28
ASSPAMNTEAF
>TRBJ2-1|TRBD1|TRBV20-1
SAPPGQWGNEQF
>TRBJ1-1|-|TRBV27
ASSLYEGLGTEAF
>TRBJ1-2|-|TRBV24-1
ATSEANYGYT
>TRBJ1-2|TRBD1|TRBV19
ASRGQGRLGSYT
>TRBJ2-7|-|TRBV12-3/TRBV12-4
ASTPGQPTYEQY